The source of this T cell receptor beta chain is a study of early T cells in non-severe SARS-CoV-2 infection. Turning to the study itself: It was bulk RNA from unsorted whole blood that was sequenced, and the chains were unpaired.

Researchers tagged individual cDNA molecules with unique molecular identifiers. One entry per CDR3 protein, called by TCRdb with MiXCR from the 5' RACE reads. The table records approximately 37,000 distinct CDR3 sequences, 4.7% of them present only once. Losses at the gene ends were 9 bases for V and 6 bases for J; bases not matched to a gene: 10. Germline CDR1 LNHDA, CDR2 SQIVND (reference sequence). The length of the CDR3 is 13 residues. General study results and limits: Database matching using VDJdb favored anti-spike CD8 responses, with private and CD4 specificities left missing.

Concerning this clonotype: Its antigen is not known.

The receptor was isolated from an adult who was a healthcare worker with PCR-confirmed SARS-CoV-2 infection or an uninfected control (not recorded which). The specimen sequenced was whole blood. V is TRBV19 and J is TRBJ1-2, with 7 nucleotides matching TRBD1. CDR3 bases: TGTGCCAGCACAGAACCGGGACAGAATGGCTACACCTTC. Translated: CASTEPGQNGYTF.